This entry lists 27 T cell receptor beta chains sequenced from one sample in a study of shared clonotypes between healthy human individuals. The protocol was immunoSEQ multiplex PCR, while the TCRdb copy is restricted to in-frame clones and leaves out a portion. The sample lists around 430,000 clones, 75% to 85% occurring once. Input material: PBMCs. The receptors come from a woman aged 40-49 years in good health. Some clones in this sample may be carry-over from other donors' samples.

The chain carries TRBV27 and TRBJ1-2; 7 bases agree with TRBD1. The trim removed 5 bases at V and 0 bases at J, leaving 9 bases unmatched. Germline lookup yields CDR1 MNHEY and CDR2 SMNVEV (reference sequence). This CDR3 comprises 16 residues. CDR3 sequence: CASSESPGTANYGYTF. The CDR3 DNA reads TGTGCCAGCAGTGAGTCCCCCGGGACAGCTAACTATGGCTACACCTTC.

This clone was recorded a few times. The chain uses TRBV4-2 and TRBJ1-3; TRBD1 matches 8 bases. The CDR3 totals 17 residues. After removal of 1 base from V and 2 bases from J, the junction contained 7 bases not matched to a gene. Germline values: CDR1 LGHNA, CDR2 YNFKEQ. DNA of the CDR3: TGTGCCAGCAGCCAAGTTTTGGGACAGGCAGCTGGAAACACCATATATTTT. Amino acids: CASSQVLGQAAGNTIYF.

The chain links TRBV11-3 to TRBJ2-1; 16 bases align to TRBD2. The germline V gene has CDR1 SGHNT and CDR2 YENEEA. CDR3 length: 16 residues. V gave up 4 bases and J gave up 8 bases; unmatched junction bases: 5. The CDR3 DNA reads as TGTGCCAGCAGCTCCGGGACTAGCGGGAGGGTCGATGAGCAGTTCTTC. It yields the protein CASSSGTSGRVDEQFF.

V gene TRBV6-1 combines with J gene TRBJ2-1, with a tentative D call TRBD2 (5 bases). Germline CDR1 and CDR2: MNHNS and SASEGT. The V end lost 1 base, the J end lost 8 bases, and 12 bases lay between the germline ends. The CDR3 consists of 14 residues. Here the CDR3 DNA reads TGTGCCAGCAGTGAAGTAAAGGGAGTCTATGAGCAGTTCTTC. Translating it yields CASSEVKGVYEQFF.

This clone was observed at least ten times. V usage is TRBV12-5 and J usage is TRBJ2-5; the D gene could be TRBD1 or TRBD2 (5 bases each). This CDR3 spans 14 amino acids. Looked up from germline, CDR1 is LGHNT and CDR2 is FRNRAP. V lost 6 bases to trimming and J lost 3 bases, with 14 bases between them. The CDR3 region is CASGAGTEEETQYF. The CDR3, as DNA: TGTGCTAGTGGAGCAGGGACGGAAGAAGAGACCCAGTACTTC.

The V and J genes are TRBV11-2 and TRBJ2-6; D may match TRBD1 or TRBD2 (5 bases each). Trimming stripped 1 base from V and 0 bases from J, with 10 bases between. There are 17 residues in the CDR3. In germline, CDR1 is SGHAT, CDR2 FQNNGV. The CDR3 here is CASSLVGVYSGANVLTF. The CDR3 nucleotides are TGTGCCAGCAGCTTAGTGGGGGTCTACTCTGGGGCCAACGTCCTGACTTTC.

V and J are TRBV5-1 and TRBJ2-2; tentatively, D is TRBD2 (6 bases). Germline CDR1 SGHRS, CDR2 YFSETQ. The CDR3 runs to 15 residues. V gave up 1 base and J gave up 2 bases, with 9 bases separating them. The CDR3 spells CASSLQRANTGELFF. CDR3 DNA: TGCGCCAGCAGCTTGCAGCGGGCCAACACCGGGGAGCTGTTTTTT.

This clone was detected a few times. The gene calls are TRBV7-8 and TRBJ1-1, with D possibly being TRBD1 (6 bases). CDR3 length equals 13 residues. Trimming left V 5 bases short and J 4 bases short, with 11 bases between. The germline CDR1 and CDR2 sequences are SGHVS and FQNEAQ. CDR3 amino acids: CASSNIRGTEAFF. In DNA form, the CDR3 reads TGTGCCAGCAGCAACATCAGGGGCACTGAAGCTTTCTTT.

V gene TRBV5-1 combines with J gene TRBJ1-4; the D is unclear. Germline CDR1 is SGHRS and CDR2 is YFSETQ. The CDR3 consists of 16 residues. Trimming took off 1 base at V and 5 bases at J, with 15 bases between the two ends. The CDR3 DNA sequence: TGCGCCAGCAGCTTGATAAGCGGCAGGACCAATGAAAAACTGTTTTTT. Translating gives CASSLISGRTNEKLFF.

This clone was observed a few times. The chain is built from TRBV6-1 and TRBJ2-7; 8 bases fit TRBD2. Losses at the gene ends were 3 bases for V and 0 bases for J; bases not matched to a gene: 4. CDR1 and CDR2 (germline): MNHNS, SASEGT. The CDR3 runs to 15 residues. The CDR3 sequence is CASSDVTSGSYEQYF. CDR3 DNA: TGTGCCAGCAGTGACGTCACTAGCGGCTCCTACGAGCAGTACTTC.

The gene calls are TRBV20-1 and TRBJ2-7; TRBD2 is a possible D gene (5 bases). The germline gives CDR1 DFQATT, CDR2 SNEGSKA (reference sequence). V lost 3 bases to trimming and J lost 9 bases, with 12 bases between them. CDR3 size: 11 residues. The CDR3 sequence: CSASSRETQYF. CDR3 in DNA: TGCAGTGCTAGCTCGAGGGAAACGCAGTACTTC.

This clone came up a few times. V gene TRBV11-3 combines with J gene TRBJ2-1; a possible D gene is TRBD2 (5 bases). The CDR3 extends over 15 amino acids. The V and J ends lost 5 bases and 6 bases respectively, with 17 bases between them. In germline, CDR1 is SGHNT, CDR2 YENEEA. The CDR3 region has the DNA TGTGCCAGCAGCGAGCCGGGAATTGAAGCCAATGAGCAGTTCTTC. This codes for CASSEPGIEANEQFF.

The gene calls are TRBV9 and TRBJ2-7, with D perhaps TRBD2 (6 bases). V lost 0 bases and J 4 bases, leaving 14 bases between the germline ends. This CDR3 is 15 amino acids long. Germline CDR1 and CDR2: SGDLS and YYNGEE. The DNA of the CDR3 is TGTGCCAGCAGCGTAGGCCCAGCGGGCGAGTACGAGCAGTACTTC. Translated, it gives CASSVGPAGEYEQYF. The full variable domain, in which reference TRBV9 and TRBJ2-7 provide the parts outside the CDR3, is DSGVTQTPKHLITATGQRVTLRCSPRSGDLSVYWYQQSLDQGLQFLIQYYNGEERAKGNILERFSAQQFPDLHSELNLSSLELGDSALYFCASSVGPAGEYEQYFGPGTRLTVT.

The V gene is TRBV18, the J gene TRBJ2-3; 13 bases are shared with TRBD2. This CDR3 spans 15 amino acids. Trimming took 3 bases from V and 4 from J; bases not matched to a gene: 1. The germline V gene has CDR1 KGHSH and CDR2 LQKENI. The CDR3 sequence: CASSPGLAGPDTQYF. CDR3 nucleotide sequence: TGTGCCAGCTCACCGGGACTAGCGGGACCAGATACGCAGTATTTT.

The V gene is TRBV5-8, the J gene TRBJ1-5; D is unclear. Per germline, CDR1 SGHTS and CDR2 YDEGEE. Trimming removed 2 bases at V and 2 bases at J, with 8 bases between. The CDR3 contains 14 residues. CDR3 region: CASSLRVGNQPQHF. CDR3 bases: TGTGCCAGCAGCTTAAGGGTCGGCAATCAGCCCCAGCATTTT.

The chain links TRBV7-2 to TRBJ2-5; either TRBD1 or TRBD2 may fit D (5 bases each). Gene TRBJ2-7 matches the end of the DNA better, so the J call may be wrong. The germline CDR1 and CDR2 sequences are SGHTA and FQGNSA. CDR3 length: 15 residues. The CDR3 spells CASRRRDHSSYEQYF. CDR3 DNA: TGTGCCAGCAGGCGCCGGGACCACAGCTCCTACGAGCAGTACTTC.

This sequence joins TRBV7-2 and TRBJ2-1; D is uncertain. The V gene lost 0 bases and the J gene lost 1 base, with 13 bases spanning the gap. CDR1 is SGHTA and CDR2 is FQGNSA in the germline V gene. This CDR3 is 17 amino acids long. CDR3 region: CASSLAVGGVSYNEQFF. The CDR3 DNA is TGTGCCAGCAGCTTAGCGGTCGGTGGGGTTTCCTACAATGAGCAGTTCTTC.

J is TRBJ2-5 and V is TRBV7-9; 10 bases match TRBD2. V dropped 0 bases and J dropped 5; count of bases not matched to a gene: 3. The CDR3 runs 15 residues. Germline CDR1 and CDR2: SEHNR and FQNEAQ (reference sequence). The CDR3 nucleotides read TGTGCCAGCAGCTTAGCCGCTAGCGGGAGCGAGACCCAGTACTTC. Translation: CASSLAASGSETQYF.

The V and J genes are TRBV2 and TRBJ2-1; D is perhaps TRBD1 (6 bases). The CDR3 has 15 amino acids. Trimming took off 5 bases at V and 6 bases at J, with 17 bases between the two ends. Germline CDR1 is SNHLY and CDR2 is FYNNEI. The CDR3 DNA is TGTGCCAGCAGTCTCCCAGGGGCGCCGCCCAATGAGCAGTTCTTC. Translated: CASSLPGAPPNEQFF.

The chain links TRBV5-4 to TRBJ2-7, with no clear D. Germline values: CDR1 SGHNT, CDR2 YYREEE (reference sequence). The CDR3 is 12 residues long. V lost 2 bases and J lost 5, with 8 bases in between. CDR3 in DNA: TGTGCCAGCAGCTTAGTAGGTGACGAGCAGTACTTC. Residues: CASSLVGDEQYF.

The chain links TRBV14 to TRBJ1-1; D gene unclear. V lost 5 bases to trimming and J lost 4 bases, with 11 bases between them. There are 13 residues in the CDR3. CDR1 is SGHDN, CDR2 FVKESK, per germline. The CDR3 sequence is CASSKTSGTEAFF. The CDR3 bases are TGTGCCAGCAGCAAAACAAGTGGCACTGAAGCTTTCTTT.

This clone was counted only a few times. The V and J genes are TRBV13 and TRBJ2-1; D call uncertain. CDR1 and CDR2 (germline): PRHDT, FYEKMQ (reference sequence). V lost 2 bases and J 4 bases, leaving 12 bases between the germline ends. CDR3 length: 15 amino acids. The CDR3: CASSLLGFTYNEQFF. In DNA form, the CDR3 reads TGTGCCAGCAGCTTATTAGGGTTCACGTACAATGAGCAGTTCTTC.

This chain links TRBV7-9 with TRBJ2-6; tentatively, D is TRBD1 (6 bases). This CDR3 spans 19 amino acids. Germline V CDR1 and CDR2: SEHNR, FQNEAQ (reference sequence). The ends were cut back, 1 base at V and 0 bases at J, with 16 bases in the middle. CDR3 sequence: CASSLGLRGGYSGANVLTF. The CDR3 region has the DNA TGTGCCAGCAGCTTAGGCCTCAGGGGTGGGTACTCTGGGGCCAACGTCCTGACTTTC. Full variable domain (missing parts from reference TRBV7-9 and TRBJ2-6): DTGVSQNPRHKITKRGQNVTFRCDPISEHNRLYWYRQTLGQGPEFLTYFQNEAQLEKSRLLSDRFSAERPKGSFSTLEIQRTEQGDSAMYLCASSLGLRGGYSGANVLTFGAGSRLTVL.

This clone was counted only a few times. V and J are TRBV7-3 and TRBJ2-7; D possibly corresponds to TRBD2 (5 bases). V lost 1 base, J lost 1 base, and 5 bases lay in between. CDR3 size: 13 residues. Per the germline V gene, CDR1 is SGHTA and CDR2 is FQGTGA. CDR3 in DNA: TGTGCCAGCAGCTTAAGCGGGTCCTACGAGCAGTACTTC. Residues: CASSLSGSYEQYF. Combining the CDR3 with reference TRBV7-3 and TRBJ2-7 gives the whole variable domain GAGVSQTPSNKVTEKGKYVELRCDPISGHTALYWYRQSLGQGPEFLIYFQGTGAADDSGLPNDRFFAVRPEGSVSTLKIQRTERGDSAVYLCASSLSGSYEQYFGPGTRLTVT.

This clone has more than one count but fewer than ten. J is TRBJ2-7 and V is TRBV25-1; TRBD2 matches at 10 bases. With V trimmed by 5 bases and J by 3 bases, 1 base remained unmatched. The CDR3 consists of 13 residues. Germline values: CDR1 MGHDK, CDR2 SYGVNS. CDR3 nucleotides: TGTGCCAGCAGTCGGACTAGCGGCTACGAGCAGTACTTC. Its protein is CASSRTSGYEQYF.

Concerning this clone itself: Because it lacks the conserved phenylalanine or tryptophan at the end, this CDR3 is likely a read error. The chain uses TRBV28 and TRBJ1-5; maybe TRBD1 (6 bases). The CDR3 length is 16 residues. Per the germline V gene, CDR1 is MDHEN and CDR2 is SYDVKM. Trimming left V 1 base short and J 5 bases short, with 15 bases between. The CDR3 is CASSLSGGARDQPQHL. DNA of the CDR3: TGTGCCAGCAGTTTATCGGGGGGGGCACGGGATCAGCCCCAGCATCTT.

V usage is TRBV10-1 and J usage is TRBJ1-1; 11 nucleotides match TRBD1. The V gene's germline CDR1 is WNHNN and CDR2 SYGVQD (reference sequence). The CDR3 is made up of 13 amino acids. V dropped 8 bases and J dropped 3; count of bases not matched to a gene: 2. CDR3 region: CASAGQGDTEAFF. Written as DNA, the CDR3 is TGCGCCAGCGCGGGACAGGGGGACACTGAAGCTTTCTTT.